These 16 T cell receptor beta chains came from one sample sequenced in a study of blood T cell repertoires in COVID-19. Clones were sequenced by immunoSEQ multiplex PCR, and TCRdb holds only the in-frame ones, with some missing. Among tens of thousands of clones listed, 87% were seen once. The source material was peripheral blood. These TCRs come from a man between 60 and 75 years old with COVID-19, enrolled during active disease.

The V gene is TRBV2, the J gene TRBJ1-2, with TRBD1 identical over 7 bases. V lost 11 bases and J lost 3; bases outside the gene matches: 9. CDR3 length equals 13 residues. Germline V gives CDR1 SNHLY, CDR2 FYNNEI. CDR3 residues: CAGRDREDYGYTF. CDR3 bases: TGTGCCGGTCGTGACAGGGAGGACTATGGCTACACCTTC.

The rearrangement joins TRBV4-2 to TRBJ2-3; 12 bases align to TRBD2. V gave up 0 bases and J gave up 2 bases; unmatched junction bases: 6. Germline V gene data show CDR1 as LGHNA and CDR2 as YNFKEQ. This CDR3 is built from 18 residues. This chain's CDR3 is CASSQDSGLAGHTDTQYF. The CDR3 DNA sequence: TGTGCCAGCAGCCAAGATTCAGGACTAGCGGGGCACACAGATACGCAGTATTTT.

This clone was counted between two and nine times. This chain links TRBV6-5 with TRBJ1-5; 7 bases are shared with TRBD1. The V gene end was trimmed by 6 bases and the J gene end by 2 bases; junction bases not matched to a gene: 7. This CDR3 is built from 15 residues. CDR1 MNHEY and CDR2 SVGAGI come from the germline V gene. CDR3 nucleotide sequence: TGTGCCAGCAGGGGGACAGTGATGGGCAATCAGCCCCAGCATTTT. Its protein product is CASRGTVMGNQPQHF.

The V call is TRBV30, the J call TRBJ2-7; tentatively, D is TRBD1 (5 bases). The CDR3 length is 12 residues. V was pared by 2 bases and J by 4 bases, with 9 bases between. In germline, CDR1 is GTSNPN, CDR2 SVGIG (reference sequence). The CDR3 spells CAWSPGIYEQYF. The CDR3 DNA is TGTGCCTGGAGTCCAGGGATTTACGAGCAGTACTTC.

The rearrangement uses TRBV5-6 and TRBJ1-1; 11 bases agree with TRBD1. The CDR3 length is 13 residues. Germline lookup yields CDR1 SGHDT and CDR2 YYEEEE. Trimming cost V 4 bases and J 11 bases; bases outside gene matches: 7. The CDR3 sequence is CASSRTGGEAAFF. The CDR3 bases are TGTGCCAGCAGCCGGACAGGGGGCGAGGCGGCTTTCTTT.

The chain employs TRBV7-3 and TRBJ2-1; TRBD1 is a possible D gene (5 bases). This CDR3 spans 15 amino acids. V was shortened by 6 bases and J by 1 base, with 13 bases between the two germline ends. From germline, CDR1 is SGHTA and CDR2 FQGTGA. CDR3 region: CASSPSPGSYNEQFF. CDR3 DNA sequence: TGTGCCAGCAGTCCATCCCCAGGGTCCTACAATGAGCAGTTCTTC.

The chain combines TRBV6-1 with TRBJ2-3, with TRBD1 matching 7 bases. Germline trimming cut 3 bases from V and 6 bases from J; bases unmatched to any gene: 3. This CDR3 comprises 13 residues. Germline loops: CDR1 MNHNS, CDR2 SASEGT. CDR3: CASSEPRGDTQYF. In DNA form, the CDR3 reads TGTGCCAGCAGTGAGCCCAGGGGGGATACGCAGTATTTT.

For the CDR3, the DNA is TGTGCCACCGAGTTCGAATACGAGCAGTACTTC. Translating it yields CATEFEYEQYF. The chain has TRBV24-1 and TRBJ2-7, with no clear D. Germline loops: CDR1 KGHDR, CDR2 SFDVKD. The CDR3 loop spans 11 amino acids. Trimming shortened V by 9 bases and J by 4 bases, and 9 bases separated the two germline ends.

This chain connects TRBV19 to TRBJ2-7; TRBD2 is a possible D gene (5 bases). The V gene's germline CDR1 is LNHDA and CDR2 SQIVND (reference sequence). This CDR3 region has 13 residues. V lost 8 bases, J lost 4 bases, and 15 bases lay in between. CDR3: CASSTSFAYEQYF. In nucleotides, the CDR3 is TGTGCCAGTTCTACTAGTTTTGCGTACGAGCAGTACTTC.

The chain combines TRBV5-4 with TRBJ2-3; 9 positions match TRBD2. Germline V CDR1 and CDR2: SGHNT, YYREEE (reference sequence). CDR3 size: 16 residues. V lost 3 bases and J lost 7; bases outside the gene matches: 12. CDR3 loop: CASSSSASGRTNTQYF. CDR3 in DNA: TGTGCCAGCAGCTCCTCTGCGAGCGGGAGGACAAATACGCAGTATTTT.

This chain joins TRBV30 and TRBJ1-4; D gene uncertain. In germline, CDR1 is GTSNPN, CDR2 SVGIG (reference sequence). V lost 6 bases and J 4 bases, leaving 15 bases between the germline ends. The CDR3 is 14 amino acids. CDR3 nucleotide sequence: TGTGCCTGTCACGACCGGGATAGTAATGAAAAACTGTTTTTT. Translating gives CACHDRDSNEKLFF.

The chain is built from TRBV3-1 (or the pseudogene TRBV3-2) and TRBJ1-2, with TRBD1 identical over 8 bases. CDR1 and CDR2 (germline): LGHDT, YNNKEL (reference sequence). This CDR3 has 15 amino acids. The V gene end was trimmed by 1 base and the J gene end by 8 bases; junction bases not matched to a gene: 9. The CDR3 DNA follows: TGTGCCAGCAGCCAAGCTCTCGCAGGGGGCGAAGGCTACACCTTC. This gives the protein CASSQALAGGEGYTF.

The V gene is TRBV5-1, the J gene TRBJ2-7; D possibly corresponds to TRBD2 (5 bases). V was trimmed by 0 bases and J by 0 bases, leaving 10 bases between them. From germline, CDR1 is SGHRS and CDR2 YFSETQ. CDR3 length: 15 residues. In DNA form, the CDR3 reads TGCGCCAGCAGCTTGGTTAGCGCCAGCTCCTACGAGCAGTACTTC. Residues: CASSLVSASSYEQYF.

This chain uses TRBV5-1 with TRBJ2-7; D is unresolved. In germline, CDR1 is SGHRS, CDR2 YFSETQ. V was shortened by 3 bases and J by 1 base, with 2 bases between the two germline ends. The CDR3 runs 11 residues. CDR3 DNA sequence: TGCGCCAGCAGCTCTTCCTACGAGCAGTACTTC. Amino acids: CASSSSYEQYF.

In its sample, this clone was seen once. The chain is built from TRBV5-4 and TRBJ1-6; TRBD1 aligns across 7 bases. Germline V CDR1 and CDR2: SGHNT, YYREEE (reference sequence). This CDR3 spans 19 amino acids. V lost 0 bases to trimming and J lost 8 bases; unmatched junction nucleotides: 17. Here the CDR3 DNA reads TGTGCCAGCAGCTTGGCGACAGGGTCAGGATTTGGAAAGGATTCACCCCTCCACTTT. Translating it yields CASSLATGSGFGKDSPLHF.

The chain couples TRBV6-5 to TRBJ2-3; TRBD1 might be the D (5 bases). V dropped 2 bases and J dropped 4 bases, with 7 bases sitting between them. Germline CDR1 and CDR2: MNHEY and SVGAGI. This CDR3 has 13 residues. The DNA for the CDR3 is TGTGCCAGCAGTTACGCCAGGGCAGATACGCAGTATTTT. The encoded protein is CASSYARADTQYF.